These 10 T cell receptor beta chains originate from one sample sequenced in a study of blood T cell repertoires in COVID-19. Sequencing was performed with immunoSEQ multiplex PCR; in TCRdb, only in-frame clones are kept and a portion is missing. Found here are fewer than 500,000 clones, 70% to 90% of them singletons; the top ten hold 1.4%. Sequencing used peripheral blood. The receptors come from a woman in her thirties with active or convalescent COVID-19.

The V and J genes are TRBV7-9 and TRBJ2-5, with a tentative D call TRBD1 (6 bases). This CDR3 is built from 14 residues. Trimming shortened V by 5 bases and J by 5 bases, and 15 bases separated the two germline ends. Germline lookup yields CDR1 SEHNR and CDR2 FQNEAQ (reference sequence). The CDR3 protein is CASSDTGSWETQYF. DNA of the CDR3: TGTGCCAGCAGCGACACAGGGTCCTGGGAGACCCAGTACTTC.

The chain recombines TRBV11-3 with TRBJ2-3; TRBD2 might be the D (6 bases). CDR1 is SGHNT, CDR2 YENEEA, per germline. This CDR3 spans 13 amino acids. V was cut by 5 bases and J by 1 base, with 7 bases left in between. The CDR3 nucleotides read TGTGCCAGCAGCGAGCGGGGCACAGATACGCAGTATTTT. Translation gives CASSERGTDTQYF.

Concerning this clone itself: This same CDR3 is encoded by further DNA sequences in the sample. V gene TRBV5-1 combines with J gene TRBJ2-7, with TRBD2 matching over 8 bases. The CDR3 consists of 14 residues. V was pared by 0 bases and J by 1 base, with 0 bases of the junction left unmatched. Germline loops: CDR1 SGHRS, CDR2 YFSETQ. CDR3 coding DNA: TGCGCCAGCAGCTTGGCGGGAGGGTCCTACGAGCAGTACTTC. This codes for CASSLAGGSYEQYF.

This clone showed up just once. The rearrangement joins TRBV7-2 to TRBJ2-5; 12 bases are shared with TRBD2. CDR3 length: 14 residues. Germline V gene sequence: CDR1 SGHTA, CDR2 FQGNSA. V was pared by 4 bases and J by 5 bases, with 2 bases of the junction left unmatched. CDR3 DNA sequence: TGTGCCAGCAGCTCAGGGACTAGCGGGGAGACCCAGTACTTC. Amino acid sequence: CASSSGTSGETQYF.

V gene TRBV5-1 combines with J gene TRBJ1-1; TRBD1 aligns across 7 bases. The CDR3 sequence is 13 residues long. Germline CDR1 and CDR2: SGHRS and YFSETQ. V lost 4 bases to trimming and J lost 5 bases; unmatched junction nucleotides: 5. Here the CDR3 DNA reads TGCGCCAGCAGCCGAGCGACAGGGACTGAAGCTTTCTTT. It encodes CASSRATGTEAFF.

The chain employs TRBV2 and TRBJ2-7, with a tentative D call TRBD1 (6 bases). The CDR3 totals 14 residues. Germline V gene sequence: CDR1 SNHLY, CDR2 FYNNEI. V shed 3 bases and J shed 3 bases, with 12 bases lying between them. The CDR3 reads CASSDQGPNYEQYF. The DNA of the CDR3 is TGTGCCAGCAGTGATCAGGGGCCGAACTACGAGCAGTACTTC. The full variable domain, completed using reference TRBV2 and TRBJ2-7, is EPEVTQTPSHQVTQMGQEVILRCVPISNHLYFYWYRQILGQKVEFLVSFYNNEISEKSEIFDDQFSVERPDGSNFTLKIRSTKLEDSAMYFCASSDQGPNYEQYFGPGTRLTVT.

This clone has just one count. This chain connects TRBV24-1 to TRBJ2-1; D is perhaps TRBD1 (5 bases). This CDR3 is built from 13 residues. Germline CDR1 and CDR2: KGHDR and SFDVKD. V lost 4 bases and J lost 12, with 15 bases in between. CDR3 in amino acids: CATSDQGRQGQFF. In nucleotides, the CDR3 is TGTGCCACCAGTGACCAGGGCCGCCAGGGGCAGTTCTTC.

The V and J genes are TRBV9 and TRBJ2-3; possibly TRBD2 for D (5 bases). V lost 5 bases, J lost 2 bases, and 12 bases lay in between. The CDR3 has 14 amino acids. Germline CDR1 and CDR2: SGDLS and YYNGEE. Here the CDR3 DNA reads TGTGCCAGCAGGAAAACCGGGAACACAGATACGCAGTATTTT. Translating gives CASRKTGNTDTQYF. Combining the CDR3 with reference TRBV9 and TRBJ2-3 gives the whole variable domain DSGVTQTPKHLITATGQRVTLRCSPRSGDLSVYWYQQSLDQGLQFLIQYYNGEERAKGNILERFSAQQFPDLHSELNLSSLELGDSALYFCASRKTGNTDTQYFGPGTRLTVL.

The V and J genes are TRBV6-5 and TRBJ1-4; no firm D call. The V and J ends lost 6 bases and 3 bases respectively, with 11 bases between them. The germline gives CDR1 MNHEY, CDR2 SVGAGI. The length of the CDR3 is 14 residues. CDR3 protein: CASRAGVPNEKLFF. The CDR3 nucleotides read TGTGCCAGCAGGGCGGGAGTTCCTAATGAAAAACTGTTTTTT.

The gene calls are TRBV20-1 and TRBJ2-1; 10 bases are shared with TRBD1. V lost 3 bases, J lost 8 bases, and 7 bases stayed unmatched. The CDR3 totals 14 residues. The germline V gene has CDR1 DFQATT and CDR2 SNEGSKA (reference sequence). CDR3 coding DNA: TGCAGTGCTAGTTCGGACAGGGGGTTCGATGAGCAGTTCTTC. Protein product: CSASSDRGFDEQFF.